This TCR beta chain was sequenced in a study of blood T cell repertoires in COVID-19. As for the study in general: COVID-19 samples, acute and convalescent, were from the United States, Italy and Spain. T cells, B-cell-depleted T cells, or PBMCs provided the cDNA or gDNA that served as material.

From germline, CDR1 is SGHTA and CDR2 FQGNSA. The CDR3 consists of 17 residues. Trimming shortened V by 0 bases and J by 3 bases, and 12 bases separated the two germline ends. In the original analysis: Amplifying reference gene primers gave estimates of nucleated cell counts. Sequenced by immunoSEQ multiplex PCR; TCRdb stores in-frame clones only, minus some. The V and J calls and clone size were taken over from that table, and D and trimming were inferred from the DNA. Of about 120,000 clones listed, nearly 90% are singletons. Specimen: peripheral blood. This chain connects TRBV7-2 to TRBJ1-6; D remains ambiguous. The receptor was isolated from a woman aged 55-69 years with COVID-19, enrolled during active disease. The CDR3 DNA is TGTGCCAGCAGCTTAGCGCGGCAGCCCGTCTATAATTCACCCCTCCACTTT. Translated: CASSLARQPVYNSPLHF.